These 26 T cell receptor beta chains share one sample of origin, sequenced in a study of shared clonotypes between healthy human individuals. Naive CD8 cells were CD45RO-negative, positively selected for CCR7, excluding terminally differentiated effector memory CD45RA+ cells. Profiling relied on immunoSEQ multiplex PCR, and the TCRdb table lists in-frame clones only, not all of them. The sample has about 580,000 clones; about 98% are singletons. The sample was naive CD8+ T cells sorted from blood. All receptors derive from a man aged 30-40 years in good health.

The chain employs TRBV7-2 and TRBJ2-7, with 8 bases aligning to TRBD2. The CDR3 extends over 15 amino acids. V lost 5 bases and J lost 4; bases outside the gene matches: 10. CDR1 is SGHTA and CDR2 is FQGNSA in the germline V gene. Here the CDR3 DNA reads TGTGCCAGCAGCACGAGCCCAGCGGGAGTTTACGAGCAGTACTTC. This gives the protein CASSTSPAGVYEQYF.

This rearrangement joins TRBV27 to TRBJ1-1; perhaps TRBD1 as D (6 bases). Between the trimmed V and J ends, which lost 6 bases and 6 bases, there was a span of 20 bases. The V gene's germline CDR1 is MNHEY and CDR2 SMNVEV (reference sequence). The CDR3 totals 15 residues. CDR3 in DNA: TGTGCCAGCAGGTCTCTCGGGGGCGGGGACCCTGAAGCTTTCTTT. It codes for CASRSLGGGDPEAFF.

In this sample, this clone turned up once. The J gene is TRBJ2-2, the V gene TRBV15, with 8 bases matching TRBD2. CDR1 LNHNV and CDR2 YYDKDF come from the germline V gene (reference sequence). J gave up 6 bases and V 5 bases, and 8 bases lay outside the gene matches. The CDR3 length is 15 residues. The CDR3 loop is CATSPDSGISGELFF. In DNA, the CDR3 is TGTGCCACCAGCCCGGATAGCGGGATATCCGGGGAGCTGTTTTTT.

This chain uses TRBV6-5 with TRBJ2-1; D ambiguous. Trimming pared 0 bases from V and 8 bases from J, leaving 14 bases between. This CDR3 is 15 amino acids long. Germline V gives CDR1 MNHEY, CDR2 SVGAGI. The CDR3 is CASSYSYSWRHEQFF. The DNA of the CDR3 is TGTGCCAGCAGTTACTCCTATTCCTGGCGCCATGAGCAGTTCTTC.

CDR3 DNA: TGTGCCAGCAGCTTAGTGCTCGGCACAGATACGCAGTATTTT. Amino acids: CASSLVLGTDTQYF. J is TRBJ2-3 and V is TRBV7-2; D is unresolved. The V and J ends lost 1 base and 1 base respectively, with 6 bases between them. CDR1 SGHTA and CDR2 FQGNSA come from the germline V gene. CDR3 length equals 14 residues.

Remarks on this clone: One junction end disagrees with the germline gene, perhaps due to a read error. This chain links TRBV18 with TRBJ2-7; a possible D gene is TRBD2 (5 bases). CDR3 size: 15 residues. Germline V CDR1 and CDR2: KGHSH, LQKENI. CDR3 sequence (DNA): TGTGCCAGCTCCCCACCCAGCGGACCCTACTACGAGCAGTACTTC. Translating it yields CASSPPSGPYYEQYF.

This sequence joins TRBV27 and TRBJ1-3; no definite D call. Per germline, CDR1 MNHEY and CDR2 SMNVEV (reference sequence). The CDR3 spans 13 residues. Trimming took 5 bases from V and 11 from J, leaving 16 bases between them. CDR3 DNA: TGTGCCAGCAGTCCCCGCTCCCTAGGCCCCATATATTTT. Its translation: CASSPRSLGPIYF.

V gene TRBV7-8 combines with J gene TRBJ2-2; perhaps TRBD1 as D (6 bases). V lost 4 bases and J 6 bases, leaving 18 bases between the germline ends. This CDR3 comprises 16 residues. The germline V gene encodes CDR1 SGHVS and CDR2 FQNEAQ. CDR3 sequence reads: CASSYPQGRRSGELFF. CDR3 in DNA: TGTGCCAGCAGCTACCCACAGGGCAGGAGGTCCGGGGAGCTGTTTTTT.

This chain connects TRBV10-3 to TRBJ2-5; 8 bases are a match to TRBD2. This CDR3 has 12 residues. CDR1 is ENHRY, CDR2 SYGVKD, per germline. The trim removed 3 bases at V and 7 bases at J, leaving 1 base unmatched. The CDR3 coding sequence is TGTGCCATCAGTGACGGGGGGGGGACCCAGTACTTC. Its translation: CAISDGGGTQYF.

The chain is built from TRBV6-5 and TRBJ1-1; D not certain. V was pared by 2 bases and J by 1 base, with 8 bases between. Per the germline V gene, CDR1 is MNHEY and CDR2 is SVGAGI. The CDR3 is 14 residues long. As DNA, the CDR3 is TGTGCCAGCAGTTACAGGGTTAGGAACACTGAAGCTTTCTTT. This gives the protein CASSYRVRNTEAFF.

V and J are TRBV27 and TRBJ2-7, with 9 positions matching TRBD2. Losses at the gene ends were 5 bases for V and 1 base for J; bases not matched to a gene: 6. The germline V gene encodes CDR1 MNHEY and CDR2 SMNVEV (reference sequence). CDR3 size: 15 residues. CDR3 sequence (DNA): TGTGCCAGCAGTAGGTTCGCGGGAGGGTCCTACGAGCAGTACTTC. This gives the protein CASSRFAGGSYEQYF.

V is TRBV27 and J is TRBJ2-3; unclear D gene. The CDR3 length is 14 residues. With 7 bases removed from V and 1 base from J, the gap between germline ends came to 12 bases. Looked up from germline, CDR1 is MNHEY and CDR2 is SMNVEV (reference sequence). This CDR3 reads CASTSGWGTDTQYF. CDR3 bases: TGTGCCAGCACCTCTGGATGGGGCACAGATACGCAGTATTTT.

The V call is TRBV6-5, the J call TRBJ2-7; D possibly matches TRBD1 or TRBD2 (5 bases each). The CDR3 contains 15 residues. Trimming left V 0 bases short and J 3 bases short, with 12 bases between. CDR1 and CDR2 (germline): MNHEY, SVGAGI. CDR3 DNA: TGTGCCAGCAGTTACTCACTAGGGGTCAACTACGAGCAGTACTTC. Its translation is CASSYSLGVNYEQYF.

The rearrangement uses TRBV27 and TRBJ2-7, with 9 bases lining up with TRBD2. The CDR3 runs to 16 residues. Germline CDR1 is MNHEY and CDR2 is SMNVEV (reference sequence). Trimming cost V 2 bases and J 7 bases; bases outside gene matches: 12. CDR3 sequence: CASSLIAGGDHSEQYF. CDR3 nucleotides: TGTGCCAGCAGTTTAATCGCGGGAGGGGACCACTCGGAGCAGTACTTC.

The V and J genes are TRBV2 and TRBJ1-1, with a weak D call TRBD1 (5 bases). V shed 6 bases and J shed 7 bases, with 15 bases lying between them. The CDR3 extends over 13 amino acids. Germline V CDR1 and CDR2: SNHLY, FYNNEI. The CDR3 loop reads CASSELGTFEAFF. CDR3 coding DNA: TGTGCCAGCAGCGAGCTAGGGACCTTTGAAGCTTTCTTT.

The CDR3 DNA reads TGTGCGACTAGGGCGGGAGGGGAGCAGTTCTTC. This translates into CATRAGGEQFF. This chain joins TRBV6-5 and TRBJ2-1; 9 nucleotides align to TRBD2. CDR1 and CDR2 (germline): MNHEY, SVGAGI. The CDR3 totals 11 residues.

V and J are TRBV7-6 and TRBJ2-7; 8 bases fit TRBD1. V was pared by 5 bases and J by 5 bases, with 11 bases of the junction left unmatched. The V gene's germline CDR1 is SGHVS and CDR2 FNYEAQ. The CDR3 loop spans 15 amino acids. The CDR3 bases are TGTGCCAGCAGCACCCGGACAGGGATATTGGACGAGCAGTACTTC. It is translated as CASSTRTGILDEQYF.

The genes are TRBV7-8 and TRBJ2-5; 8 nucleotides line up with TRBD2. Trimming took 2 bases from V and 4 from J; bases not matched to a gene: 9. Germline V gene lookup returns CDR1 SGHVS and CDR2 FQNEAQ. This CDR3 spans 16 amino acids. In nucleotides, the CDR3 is TGTGCCAGCAGCTTATCTCCGGGAGGGGGAGGAGAGACCCAGTACTTC. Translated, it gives CASSLSPGGGGETQYF.

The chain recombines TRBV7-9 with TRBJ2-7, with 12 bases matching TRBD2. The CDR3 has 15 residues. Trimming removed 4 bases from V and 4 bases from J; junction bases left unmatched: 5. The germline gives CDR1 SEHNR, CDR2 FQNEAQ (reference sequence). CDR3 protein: CASSSLTSGSYEQYF. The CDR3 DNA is TGTGCCAGCAGCTCGTTGACTAGCGGGAGTTACGAGCAGTACTTC.

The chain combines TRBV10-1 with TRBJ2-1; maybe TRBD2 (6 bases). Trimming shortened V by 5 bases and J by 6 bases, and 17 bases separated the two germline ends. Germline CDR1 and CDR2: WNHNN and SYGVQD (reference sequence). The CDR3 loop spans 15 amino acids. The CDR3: CASSLTGELSNEQFF. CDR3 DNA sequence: TGCGCCAGCAGTTTAACGGGGGAACTTTCCAATGAGCAGTTCTTC.

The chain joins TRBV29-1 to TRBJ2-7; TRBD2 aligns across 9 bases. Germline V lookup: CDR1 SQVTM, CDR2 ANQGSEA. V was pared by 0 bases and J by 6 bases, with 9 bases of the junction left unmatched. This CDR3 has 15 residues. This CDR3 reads CSVEDLDSGGVEQYF. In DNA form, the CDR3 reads TGCAGCGTTGAAGATCTGGATAGCGGGGGCGTCGAGCAGTACTTC.

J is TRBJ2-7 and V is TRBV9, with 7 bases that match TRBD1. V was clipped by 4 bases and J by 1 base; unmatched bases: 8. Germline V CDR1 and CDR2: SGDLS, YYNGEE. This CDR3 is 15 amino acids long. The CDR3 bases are TGTGCCAGCAGCCACGGGGTACAGGGGTCCTACGAGCAGTACTTC. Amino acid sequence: CASSHGVQGSYEQYF.

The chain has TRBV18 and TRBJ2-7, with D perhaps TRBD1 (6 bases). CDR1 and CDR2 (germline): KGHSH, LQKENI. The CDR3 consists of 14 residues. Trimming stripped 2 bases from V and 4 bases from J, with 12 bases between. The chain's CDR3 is CASSPGGGTYEQYF. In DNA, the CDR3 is TGTGCCAGCTCACCAGGGGGCGGTACGTACGAGCAGTACTTC. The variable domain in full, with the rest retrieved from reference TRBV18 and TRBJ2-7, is NAGVMQNPRHLVRRRGQEARLRCSPMKGHSHVYWYRQLPEEGLKFMVYLQKENIIDESGMPKERFSAEFPKEGPSILRIQQVVRGDSAAYFCASSPGGGTYEQYFGPGTRLTVT.

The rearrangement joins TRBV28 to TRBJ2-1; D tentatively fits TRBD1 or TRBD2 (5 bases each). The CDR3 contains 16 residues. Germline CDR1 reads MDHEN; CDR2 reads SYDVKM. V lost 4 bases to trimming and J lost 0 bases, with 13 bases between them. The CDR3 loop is CASSSLGALSYNEQFF. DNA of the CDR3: TGTGCCAGCAGTTCGCTCGGGGCCCTCTCCTACAATGAGCAGTTCTTC. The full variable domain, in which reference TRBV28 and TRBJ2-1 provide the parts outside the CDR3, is DVKVTQSSRYLVKRTGEKVFLECVQDMDHENMFWYRQDPGLGLRLIYFSYDVKMKEKGDIPEGYSVSREKKERFSLILESASTNQTSMYLCASSSLGALSYNEQFFGPGTRLTVL.

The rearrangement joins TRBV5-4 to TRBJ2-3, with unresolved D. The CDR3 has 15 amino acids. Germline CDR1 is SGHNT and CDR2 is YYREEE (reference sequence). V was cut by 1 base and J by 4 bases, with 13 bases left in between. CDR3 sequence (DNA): TGTGCCAGCAGCTTGATGGGCTCTCGAGCAGATACGCAGTATTTT. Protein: CASSLMGSRADTQYF.

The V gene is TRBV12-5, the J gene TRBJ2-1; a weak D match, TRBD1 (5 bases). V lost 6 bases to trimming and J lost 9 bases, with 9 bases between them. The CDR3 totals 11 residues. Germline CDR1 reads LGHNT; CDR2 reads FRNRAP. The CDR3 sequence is CASGQGGEQFF. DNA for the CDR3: TGTGCTAGTGGGCAGGGTGGTGAGCAGTTCTTC.